This TCR beta chain came from a study of T cell responses to AZD1222 COVID-19 vaccine. Study as a whole: Recipients boosted at about 4 weeks or about 12 weeks are pooled.

The length of the CDR3 is 15 residues. V trimming: 3 bases; J trimming: 5 bases; junction bases outside the gene matches: 9. Per germline, CDR1 SGHRS and CDR2 YFSETQ. The data were produced by immunoSEQ multiplex PCR, yet TCRdb's version contains in-frame clones alone and is incomplete. The table has 100,000 to 150,000 clones, about 85% seen once. J is TRBJ1-2 and V is TRBV5-1, with 8 bases identical to TRBD1. The source was peripheral blood, collected on day 0 of AZD1222 vaccination. This receptor was taken from an adult in good health. CDR3 loop: CASSYAPGQAYGYTF. In DNA, the CDR3 is TGCGCCAGCAGCTATGCACCGGGACAGGCGTATGGCTACACCTTC.